Below are 24 T cell receptor beta chains sequenced from a single sample in a study of metastatic and nonmetastatic thyroid tumors. No treatment had been given to any patient before thyroid surgery. Using MiXCR, TCRdb re-called clones from the PCR reads. The sample has 35,000 to 50,000 clones, more than 15% seen once. Material for sequencing was blood. These receptors all stem from a female donor with papillary thyroid cancer or a benign thyroid nodule (not recorded which). Some clones in this sample may be carry-over from other donors' samples.

V is TRBV4-2 and J is TRBJ2-7, with 8 bases matching TRBD2. The germline gives CDR1 LGHNA, CDR2 YNFKEQ. The CDR3 has 17 amino acids. The ends lost 4 bases at V and 4 bases at J; junction bases unmatched: 15. The CDR3 loop reads CASSLPGTRWAGYEQYF. In DNA, the CDR3 is TGTGCCAGCAGCCTTCCCGGGACTAGGTGGGCAGGTTACGAGCAGTACTTC.

This clone was counted ten times or more. The genes are TRBV5-5 and TRBJ2-1; 9 bases line up with TRBD2. V lost 3 bases to trimming and J lost 16 bases; unmatched junction nucleotides: 11. CDR3 size: 13 residues. Germline CDR1 SGHKS, CDR2 YYEKEE (reference sequence). The CDR3 region is CASSSSGGTSPFF. The CDR3 bases are TGTGCCAGCAGCTCTAGTGGTGGGACTAGCCCTTTCTTC.

This clone was picked up many times. J is TRBJ1-1 and V is TRBV18; D gene uncertain. The CDR3 runs to 14 residues. In germline, CDR1 is KGHSH, CDR2 LQKENI. V shed 2 bases and J shed 3 bases, with 10 bases lying between them. CDR3 protein: CASSPALGDTEAFF. CDR3 nucleotides: TGTGCCAGCTCACCAGCCTTGGGAGACACTGAAGCTTTCTTT.

The chain uses TRBV6-2 or TRBV6-3 and TRBJ2-2; D might be TRBD1 or TRBD2, each matching 6 bases. Between the trimmed V and J ends, which lost 6 bases and 8 bases, there was a span of 22 bases. Germline V gives CDR1 MNHEY, CDR2 SVGEGT. The CDR3 loop spans 16 amino acids. The CDR3 spells CASSYTRGTLTGELFF. In DNA form, the CDR3 reads TGTGCCAGCAGCTACACCCGGGGGACACTCACAGGGGAGCTGTTTTTT.

V and J are TRBV28 and TRBJ1-5; D possibly corresponds to TRBD1 (5 bases). The V end lost 6 bases, the J end lost 4 bases, and 13 bases lay between the germline ends. The CDR3 is 14 residues long. Per germline, CDR1 MDHEN and CDR2 SYDVKM. The CDR3 spells CASRGLLTNQPQHF. CDR3 coding DNA: TGTGCCAGCAGGGGACTTCTTACTAATCAGCCCCAGCATTTT.

Ten or more counts support this clone. The chain carries TRBV27 and TRBJ1-2, with D possibly being TRBD1 (5 bases). Germline V lookup: CDR1 MNHEY, CDR2 SMNVEV (reference sequence). Deletions cut 2 bases from V and 8 bases from J, with 18 bases between. This CDR3 region has 15 residues. CDR3 amino acids: CASSLRPQGKGGYTF. The DNA for the CDR3 is TGTGCCAGCAGTTTAAGGCCCCAGGGAAAGGGAGGCTACACCTTC.

This clone was counted between two and nine times. The rearrangement joins TRBV6-1 to TRBJ1-1; D unresolved. Per the germline V gene, CDR1 is MNHNS and CDR2 is SASEGT. The CDR3 totals 13 residues. V was trimmed by 3 bases and J by 0 bases, leaving 5 bases between them. The CDR3 here is CASSDKMNTEAFF. In DNA, the CDR3 is TGTGCCAGCAGTGACAAAATGAACACTGAAGCTTTCTTT.

In its sample, this clone was seen many times. The rearrangement uses TRBV20-1 and TRBJ2-2, with D unresolved. This CDR3 is built from 15 residues. V dropped 0 bases and J dropped 1 base, with 9 bases sitting between them. The germline CDR1 and CDR2 sequences are DFQATT and SNEGSKA (reference sequence). CDR3 nucleotide sequence: TGCAGTGCTAGAGATTCGGTCAAGAACACCGGGGAGCTGTTTTTT. Protein: CSARDSVKNTGELFF.

Turning to this clone: A single base separates this from a much larger clone, so it may be a read error. Other DNA sequences in the sample encode the same CDR3. V gene TRBV11-2 combines with J gene TRBJ2-7, with 8 bases aligning to TRBD1. Unmatched junction bases numbered 15, after V lost 5 bases and J lost 3 bases. Germline CDR1 SGHAT, CDR2 FQNNGV. This CDR3 has 17 residues. The CDR3 loop is CASSPEGTGIFRYEQYF. CDR3 nucleotide sequence: TGTGCCAGCAGCCCTGAGGGGACAGGTATCTTTCGCTACGAGCAGTACTTC.

This clone was recorded many times. This chain connects TRBV4-3 to TRBJ2-5; tentatively, D is TRBD1 or TRBD2 (5 bases each). The germline gives CDR1 LGHNA, CDR2 YSLEER. This CDR3 has 16 residues. V lost 4 bases and J 0 bases, leaving 15 bases between the germline ends. The CDR3 spells CASSPRGVGHQETQYF. CDR3 sequence (DNA): TGCGCCAGCAGCCCGAGGGGAGTGGGGCACCAAGAGACCCAGTACTTC.

The CDR3 sequence is CASRPPGRTLHF. The CDR3 coding sequence is TGTGCCAGCAGGCCACCCGGGCGCACCCTCCACTTT. The J gene is TRBJ1-6, the V gene TRBV6-1; D unclear. Germline V gene lookup returns CDR1 MNHNS and CDR2 SASEGT. The CDR3 is 12 residues long. Trimming left V 6 bases short and J 14 bases short, with 14 bases between.

This clone occurred many times. The J gene is TRBJ1-6, the V gene TRBV3-1, with D possibly matching TRBD1 (6 bases). Trimming shortened V by 4 bases and J by 10 bases, and 11 bases separated the two germline ends. The CDR3 covers 13 residues. Germline assignment: CDR1 LGHDT and CDR2 YNNKEL (reference sequence). The CDR3 bases are TGTGCCAGCAGCCCCAGGGGTTCCTCACCCCTCCACTTT. Amino acids: CASSPRGSSPLHF.

This clone was seen ten or more times. The chain carries TRBV6-1 and TRBJ1-2; 8 bases are a match to TRBD1. The CDR3 covers 16 residues. V shed 0 bases and J 4 bases; nucleotides not matched to a gene: 7. The V gene's germline CDR1 is MNHNS and CDR2 SASEGT. The DNA for the CDR3 is TGTGCCAGCAGTGAAGCGGCAGGGGGCTTGTTCTATGGCTACACCTTC. It is translated as CASSEAAGGLFYGYTF.

This clone showed up many times. The V call is TRBV19, the J call TRBJ2-1, with D possibly being TRBD2 (5 bases). The germline V gene has CDR1 LNHDA and CDR2 SQIVND (reference sequence). The CDR3 has 13 amino acids. Trimming took 7 bases from V and 5 from J, leaving 12 bases between them. CDR3 sequence (DNA): TGTGCCAGTACCCAATACGGGGACAATGAGCAGTTCTTC. Encoded protein: CASTQYGDNEQFF.

This clone was counted ten times or more. This sequence joins TRBV28 and TRBJ2-2; D might be TRBD1 (6 bases). V was clipped by 3 bases and J by 6 bases, with 11 bases between them. Per germline, CDR1 MDHEN and CDR2 SYDVKM. The CDR3 extends over 14 amino acids. The CDR3 loop is CASSLARGAGELFF. The CDR3 nucleotides are TGTGCCAGCAGTTTGGCCAGGGGCGCCGGGGAGCTGTTTTTT. The full variable domain, with the rest looked up from reference TRBV28 and TRBJ2-2, is DVKVTQSSRYLVKRTGEKVFLECVQDMDHENMFWYRQDPGLGLRLIYFSYDVKMKEKGDIPEGYSVSREKKERFSLILESASTNQTSMYLCASSLARGAGELFFGEGSRLTVL.

At least ten counts were recorded for this clone. The chain is built from TRBV12-3 or TRBV12-4 and TRBJ2-2; 11 nucleotides align to TRBD2. The trim removed 6 bases at V and 7 bases at J, leaving 10 bases unmatched. The CDR3 extends over 16 amino acids. The CDR3 DNA reads as TGTGCCAGCAGGAGCGAACTAGCGGGAGTAGACGGGGAGCTGTTTTTT. This codes for CASRSELAGVDGELFF.

This clone came up a few times. Being one base from a much bigger clone, this may be a read error. As DNA, the CDR3 is TGCAGCGTTAAACAGGACCCGAGCACATATACGCAGTATTTT. It specifies CSVKQDPSTYTQYF. V gene TRBV29-1 combines with J gene TRBJ2-3; possible D gene TRBD1, 5 bases. CDR3 length: 14 amino acids. Per the germline V gene, CDR1 is SQVTM and CDR2 is ANQGSEA.

V is TRBV6-5 and J is TRBJ2-1, with 8 bases fitting TRBD2. The ends lost 4 bases at V and 2 bases at J; junction bases unmatched: 4. This CDR3 has 15 residues. Looked up from germline, CDR1 is MNHEY and CDR2 is SVGAGI. CDR3: CASSSGGGAYNEQFF. In nucleotides, the CDR3 is TGTGCCAGCAGTTCGGGGGGGGGGGCCTACAATGAGCAGTTCTTC.

This clone has a count of ten or more. The chain couples TRBV28 to TRBJ2-3; weak D call: TRBD1 (6 bases). The CDR3 totals 14 residues. Trimming took 5 bases from V and 3 from J, leaving 12 bases between them. The germline V gene has CDR1 MDHEN and CDR2 SYDVKM. The CDR3: CASSKRTETDTQYF. DNA of the CDR3: TGTGCCAGCAGTAAAAGGACAGAAACAGATACGCAGTATTTT.

This clone was observed at least ten times. The chain joins TRBV27 to TRBJ2-1; TRBD2 agrees at 8 bases. V lost 6 bases and J lost 4; bases outside the gene matches: 5. CDR3 size: 14 residues. The V gene's germline CDR1 is MNHEY and CDR2 SMNVEV (reference sequence). The CDR3 sequence: CASRPGLGYNEQFF. In DNA form, the CDR3 reads TGTGCCAGCAGACCGGGACTAGGATACAATGAGCAGTTCTTC.

This clone was observed at least ten times. The same CDR3 can be traced to other DNA sequences in this sample. The gene calls are TRBV20-1 and TRBJ2-7, with D perhaps TRBD1 (5 bases). The CDR3 length is 16 residues. V lost 1 base and J lost 2, with 18 bases in between. CDR1 and CDR2 from the germline V gene are DFQATT and SNEGSKA (reference sequence). CDR3 nucleotide sequence: TGCAGTGCTAGAGCACCCCTCCTAGTCAGGGCCTACGAGCAGTACTTC. It translates to CSARAPLLVRAYEQYF.

This clone appeared many times. The chain links TRBV7-2 to TRBJ2-3; tentatively, D is TRBD2 (5 bases). Trimming removed 1 base at V and 4 bases at J, with 12 bases between. CDR1 is SGHTA, CDR2 FQGNSA, per germline. The CDR3 runs 15 residues. The CDR3 is CASSLDELVSDTQYF. In nucleotides, the CDR3 is TGTGCCAGCAGCTTAGATGAACTAGTTTCAGATACGCAGTATTTT.

The V call is TRBV6-5, the J call TRBJ1-6; 7 nucleotides agree with TRBD1. The CDR3 runs 16 residues. The V gene end was trimmed by 2 bases and the J gene end by 6 bases; junction bases not matched to a gene: 7. Germline V gives CDR1 MNHEY, CDR2 SVGAGI. In nucleotides, the CDR3 is TGTGCCAGCAGTTACGACTTTGAGGGGGCTAATTCACCCCTCCACTTT. As protein: CASSYDFEGANSPLHF.

Only a few counts were recorded for this clone. This rearrangement joins TRBV6-4 to TRBJ2-2, with D unclear. V shed 7 bases and J shed 7 bases, with 13 bases lying between them. From germline, CDR1 is MRHNA and CDR2 SNTAGT. The CDR3 runs to 13 residues. CDR3 in DNA: TGTGCCAGCATTTTTTCCTTGGGCGGGGAGCTGTTTTTT. Translating it yields CASIFSLGGELFF.